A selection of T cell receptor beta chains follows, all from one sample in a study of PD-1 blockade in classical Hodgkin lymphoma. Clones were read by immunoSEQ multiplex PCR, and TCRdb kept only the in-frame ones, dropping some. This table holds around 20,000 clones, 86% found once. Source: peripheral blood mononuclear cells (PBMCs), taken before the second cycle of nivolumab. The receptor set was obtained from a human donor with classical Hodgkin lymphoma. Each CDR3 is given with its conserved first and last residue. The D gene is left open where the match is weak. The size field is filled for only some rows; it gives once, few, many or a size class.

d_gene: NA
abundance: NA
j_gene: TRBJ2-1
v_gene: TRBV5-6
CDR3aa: CASSFSSEQFF
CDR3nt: TGTGCCAGCAGCTTCTCTAGTGAGCAGTTCTTC

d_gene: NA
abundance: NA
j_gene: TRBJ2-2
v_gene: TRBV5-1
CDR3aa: CASSLSSSNGELFF
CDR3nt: TGCGCCAGCAGCTTGTCTAGCAGTAACGGGGAGCTGTTTTTT

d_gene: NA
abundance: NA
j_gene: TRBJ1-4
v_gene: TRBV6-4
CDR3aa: CASSETGGATNEKLFF
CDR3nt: TGTGCCAGCAGCGAAACCGGAGGGGCAACTAATGAAAAACTGTTTTTT

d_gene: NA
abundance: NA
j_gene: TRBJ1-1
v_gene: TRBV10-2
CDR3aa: CASRLNRSPEAFF
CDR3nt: TGCGCCAGCAGACTAAACAGGAGTCCTGAAGCTTTCTTT

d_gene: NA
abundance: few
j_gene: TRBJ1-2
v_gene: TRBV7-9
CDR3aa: CASSSGVSGYTF
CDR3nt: TGTGCCAGCAGCTCAGGGGTTTCTGGCTACACCTTC

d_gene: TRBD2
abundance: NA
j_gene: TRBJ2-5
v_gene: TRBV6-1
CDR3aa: CASSEALRSGGGETQYF
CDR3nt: TGTGCCAGCAGTGAAGCGCTTCGATCGGGGGGTGGGGAGACCCAGTACTTC

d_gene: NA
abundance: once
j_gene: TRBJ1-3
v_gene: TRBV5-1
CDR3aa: CASSLMGPGNTIYF
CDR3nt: TGCGCCAGCAGCTTGATGGGTCCCGGAAACACCATATATTTT

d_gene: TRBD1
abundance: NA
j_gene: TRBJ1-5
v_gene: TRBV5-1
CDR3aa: CASSPGGLSNQPQHF
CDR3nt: TGCGCCAGCAGCCCAGGGGGTTTGAGCAATCAGCCCCAGCATTTT

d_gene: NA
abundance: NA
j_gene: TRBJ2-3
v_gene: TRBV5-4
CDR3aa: CASSTGDTQYF
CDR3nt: TGTGCCAGCAGTACAGGGGATACGCAGTATTTT

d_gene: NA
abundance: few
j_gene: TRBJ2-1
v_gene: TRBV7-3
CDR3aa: CASSPGTLNEQFF
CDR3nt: TGTGCCAGCAGCCCCGGGACCCTCAATGAGCAGTTCTTC

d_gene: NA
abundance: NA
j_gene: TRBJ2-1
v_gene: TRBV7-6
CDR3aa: CASSLYVGDQYNEQFF
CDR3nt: TGTGCCAGCAGCTTATACGTTGGGGACCAGTACAATGAGCAGTTCTTC

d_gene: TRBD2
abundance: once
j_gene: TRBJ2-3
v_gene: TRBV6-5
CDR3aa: CASSLAGEGGTQYF
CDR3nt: TGTGCCAGCAGTTTAGCGGGGGAGGGAGGTACGCAGTATTTT

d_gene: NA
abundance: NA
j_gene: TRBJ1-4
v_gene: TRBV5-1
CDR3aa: CASSEAGGDNEKLFF
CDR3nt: TGCGCCAGCAGCGAGGCGGGCGGTGATAATGAAAAACTGTTTTTT

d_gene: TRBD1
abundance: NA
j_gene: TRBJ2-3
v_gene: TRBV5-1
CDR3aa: CASSLTGTEPPSTDTQYF
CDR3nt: TGCGCCAGCAGCTTGACCGGGACAGAACCTCCTAGCACAGATACGCAGTATTTT

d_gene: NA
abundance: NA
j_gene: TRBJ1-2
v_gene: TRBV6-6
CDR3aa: CAIIEGLRGYTF
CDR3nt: TGTGCCATCATCGAGGGGCTTCGTGGCTACACCTTC

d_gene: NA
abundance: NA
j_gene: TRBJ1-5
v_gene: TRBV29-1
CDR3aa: CSVDSPRGGRGTQHF
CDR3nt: TGCAGCGTTGATTCCCCGAGGGGGGGTCGGGGAACCCAGCATTTT

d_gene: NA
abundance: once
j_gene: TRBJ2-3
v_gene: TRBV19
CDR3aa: CASSIGQDAFPSLLADTQYF
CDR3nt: TGTGCCAGTAGTATAGGACAGGACGCTTTTCCCTCGCTTCTCGCAGATACGCAGTATTTT

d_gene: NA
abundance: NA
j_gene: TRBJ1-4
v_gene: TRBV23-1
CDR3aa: CASSQRRPQRLNEKLFF
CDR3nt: TGCGCCAGCAGTCAACGTCGGCCCCAGAGACTTAATGAAAAACTGTTTTTT

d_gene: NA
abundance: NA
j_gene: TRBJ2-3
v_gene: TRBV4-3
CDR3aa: CASSQVEGGSDTQYF
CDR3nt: TGCGCCAGCAGCCAAGTGGAGGGGGGCTCGGATACGCAGTATTTT

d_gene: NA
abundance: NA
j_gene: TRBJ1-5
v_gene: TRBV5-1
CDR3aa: CASSLVPGEGQPQHF
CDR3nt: TGCGCCAGCAGCTTGGTGCCAGGGGAGGGCCAGCCCCAGCATTTT

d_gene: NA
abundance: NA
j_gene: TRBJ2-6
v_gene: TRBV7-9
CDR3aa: CASNSQGTNVLTF
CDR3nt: TGTGCCAGCAACTCGCAGGGAACCAACGTCCTGACTTTC

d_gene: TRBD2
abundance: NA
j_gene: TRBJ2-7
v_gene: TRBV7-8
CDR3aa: CASSLAGGGSSYEQYF
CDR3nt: TGTGCCAGCAGCTTAGCAGGCGGGGGGAGCTCCTACGAGCAGTACTTC

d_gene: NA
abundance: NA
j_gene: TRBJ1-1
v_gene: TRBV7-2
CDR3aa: CASRQTWDTEAFF
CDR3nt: TGTGCCAGCAGACAAACGTGGGACACTGAAGCTTTCTTT

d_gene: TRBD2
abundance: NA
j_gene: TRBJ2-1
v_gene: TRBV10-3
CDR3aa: CAISESQAGSSYNEQFF
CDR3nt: TGTGCCATCAGTGAGTCGCAAGCGGGAAGCTCCTACAATGAGCAGTTCTTC

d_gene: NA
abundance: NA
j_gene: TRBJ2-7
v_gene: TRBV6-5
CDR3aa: CASSRSLQNYEQYF
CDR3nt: TGTGCCAGCAGCCGTTCCCTCCAAAACTACGAGCAGTACTTC

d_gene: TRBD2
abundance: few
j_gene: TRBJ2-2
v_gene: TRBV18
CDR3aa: CASSPPSSGGSGELFF
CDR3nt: TGTGCCAGCTCACCACCGTCTAGCGGGGGGTCCGGGGAGCTGTTTTTT

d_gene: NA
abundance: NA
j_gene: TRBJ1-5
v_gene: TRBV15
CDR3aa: CATSRDPTHKYSNQPQHF
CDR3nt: TGTGCCACCAGCAGAGATCCCACCCATAAATATAGCAATCAGCCCCAGCATTTT

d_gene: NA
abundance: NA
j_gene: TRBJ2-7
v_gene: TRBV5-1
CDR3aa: CASSSDGYTYEQYF
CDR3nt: TGCGCCAGCAGCTCAGACGGATACACCTACGAGCAGTACTTC

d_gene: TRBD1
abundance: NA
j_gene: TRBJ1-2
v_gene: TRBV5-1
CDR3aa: CASRYQGANYGYTF
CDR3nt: TGCGCCAGCAGGTACCAGGGGGCAAACTATGGCTACACCTTC

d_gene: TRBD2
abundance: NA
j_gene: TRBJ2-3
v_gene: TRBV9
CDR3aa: CASSAGLAGSANTQYF
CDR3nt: TGTGCCAGCAGCGCGGGACTAGCGGGGTCGGCAAATACGCAGTATTTT

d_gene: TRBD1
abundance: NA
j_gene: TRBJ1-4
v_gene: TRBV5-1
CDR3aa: CASSPDRGNEKLFF
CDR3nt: TGCGCCAGCAGCCCCGACAGGGGAAATGAAAAACTGTTTTTT

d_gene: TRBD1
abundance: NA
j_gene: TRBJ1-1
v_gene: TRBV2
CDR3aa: CASSQQGAGTEAFF
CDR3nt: TGTGCCAGCAGCCAACAGGGGGCAGGCACTGAAGCTTTCTTT

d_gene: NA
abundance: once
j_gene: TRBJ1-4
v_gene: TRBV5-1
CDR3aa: CASSLAGTTTNEKLFF
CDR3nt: TGCGCCAGCAGCTTAGCGGGGACGACAACTAATGAAAAACTGTTTTTT

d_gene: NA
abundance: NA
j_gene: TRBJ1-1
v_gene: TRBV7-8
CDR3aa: CASSLDRNAEAFF
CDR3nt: TGTGCCAGCAGCCTAGACAGAAACGCTGAAGCTTTCTTT

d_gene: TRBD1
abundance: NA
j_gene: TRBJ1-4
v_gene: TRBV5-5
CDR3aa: CASSFPTGGHEKLFF
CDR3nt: TGTGCCAGCAGCTTTCCGACAGGGGGCCATGAAAAACTGTTTTTT

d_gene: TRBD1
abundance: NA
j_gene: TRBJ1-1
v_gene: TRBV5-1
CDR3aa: CASSPMTGEGTEAFF
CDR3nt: TGCGCCAGCAGCCCCATGACAGGGGAGGGCACTGAAGCTTTCTTT

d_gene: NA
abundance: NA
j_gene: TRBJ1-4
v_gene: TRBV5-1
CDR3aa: CASSLLPGENEKLFF
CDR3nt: TGCGCCAGCAGCTTGTTGCCAGGGGAAAATGAAAAACTGTTTTTT

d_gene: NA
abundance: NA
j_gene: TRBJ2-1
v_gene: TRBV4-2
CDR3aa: CASSQDRTWGEQFF
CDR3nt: TGTGCCAGCAGCCAAGATCGGACTTGGGGTGAGCAGTTCTTC

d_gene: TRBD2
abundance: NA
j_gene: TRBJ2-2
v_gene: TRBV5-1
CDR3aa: CASSSLAGGITGELFF
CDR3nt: TGCGCCAGCAGCTCCCTAGCGGGGGGGATCACCGGGGAGCTGTTTTTT

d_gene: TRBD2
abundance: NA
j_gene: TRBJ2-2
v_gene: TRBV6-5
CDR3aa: CASRASGGAVGELFF
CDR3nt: TGTGCCAGCAGGGCTAGCGGGGGGGCGGTCGGGGAGCTGTTTTTT

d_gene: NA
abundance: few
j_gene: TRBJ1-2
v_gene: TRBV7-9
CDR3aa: CASSLGTGNKYGYTF
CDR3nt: TGTGCCAGCAGCTTAGGCACAGGGAATAAGTATGGCTACACCTTC

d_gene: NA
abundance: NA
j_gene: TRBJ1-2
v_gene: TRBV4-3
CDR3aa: CASSQDLGGASYGYTF
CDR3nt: TGCGCCAGCAGCCAAGATCTTGGCGGGGCTAGCTATGGCTACACCTTC

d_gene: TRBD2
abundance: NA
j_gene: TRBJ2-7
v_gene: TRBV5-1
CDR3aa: CASSLTGTSLTEQYF
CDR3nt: TGCGCCAGCAGCTTGACAGGGACTAGCCTTACCGAGCAGTACTTC

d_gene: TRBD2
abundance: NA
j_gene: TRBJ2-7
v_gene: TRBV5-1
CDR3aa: CASSLVVRGGSYEQYF
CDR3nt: TGCGCCAGCAGCTTGGTGGTCCGGGGAGGGTCCTACGAGCAGTACTTC

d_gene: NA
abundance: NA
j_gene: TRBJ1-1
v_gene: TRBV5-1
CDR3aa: CASSLGSGENTEAFF
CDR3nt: TGCGCCAGCAGCTTGGGATCAGGGGAGAACACTGAAGCTTTCTTT

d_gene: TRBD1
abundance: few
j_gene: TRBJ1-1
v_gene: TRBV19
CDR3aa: CASSTRDRLNTEAFF
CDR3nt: TGTGCCAGTAGTACCCGGGACAGGTTGAACACTGAAGCTTTCTTT

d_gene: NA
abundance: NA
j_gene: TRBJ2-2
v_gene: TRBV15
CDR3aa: CATSSTYTGELFF
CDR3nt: TGTGCCACCAGCAGCACTTACACCGGGGAGCTGTTTTTT

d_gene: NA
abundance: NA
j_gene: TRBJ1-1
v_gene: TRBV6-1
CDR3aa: CASSAYLTGPLSSTEAFF
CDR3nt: TGTGCCAGCAGTGCCTATCTTACTGGTCCCTTATCCAGCACTGAAGCTTTCTTT

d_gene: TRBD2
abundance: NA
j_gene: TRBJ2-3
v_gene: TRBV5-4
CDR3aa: CASSLVGGFDTDTQYF
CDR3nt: TGTGCCAGCAGCTTGGTGGGGGGGTTCGACACAGATACGCAGTATTTT

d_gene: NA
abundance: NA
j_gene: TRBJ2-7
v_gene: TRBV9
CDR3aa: CASSVVIVNYEQYF
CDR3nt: TGTGCCAGCAGCGTAGTTATCGTAAACTACGAGCAGTACTTC

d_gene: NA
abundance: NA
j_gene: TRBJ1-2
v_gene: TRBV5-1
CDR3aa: CASSLERNYGYTF
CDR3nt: TGCGCCAGCAGCTTGGAAAGAAACTATGGCTACACCTTC

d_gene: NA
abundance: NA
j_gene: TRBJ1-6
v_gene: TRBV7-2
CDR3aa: CASSLGLLRNSPLHF
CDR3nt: TGTGCCAGCAGCTTAGGGCTGTTGAGGAATTCACCCCTCCACTTT

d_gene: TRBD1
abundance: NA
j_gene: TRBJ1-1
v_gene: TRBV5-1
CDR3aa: CASSLETGTANTEAFF
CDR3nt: TGCGCCAGCAGCTTGGAAACCGGGACAGCGAACACTGAAGCTTTCTTT

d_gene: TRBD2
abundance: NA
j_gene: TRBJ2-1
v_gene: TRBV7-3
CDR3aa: CASSFDGGGYNEQFF
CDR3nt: TGTGCCAGCAGCTTTGATGGCGGGGGTTACAATGAGCAGTTCTTC

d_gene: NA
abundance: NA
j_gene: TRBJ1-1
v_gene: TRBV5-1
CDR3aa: CASSPLAVGGTEAFF
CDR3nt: TGCGCCAGCAGCCCTCTCGCGGTTGGGGGCACTGAAGCTTTCTTT

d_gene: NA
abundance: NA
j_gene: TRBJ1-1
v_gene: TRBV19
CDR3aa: CASSPELLMAAFF
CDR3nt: TGTGCCAGTAGTCCCGAGTTATTGATGGCAGCTTTCTTT

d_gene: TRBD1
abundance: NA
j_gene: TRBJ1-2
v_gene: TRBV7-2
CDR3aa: CASSLEQGARGYTF
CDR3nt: TGTGCCAGCAGCTTAGAACAGGGGGCGCGGGGCTACACCTTC

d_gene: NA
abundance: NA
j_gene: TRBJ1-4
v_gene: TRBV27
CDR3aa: CASSPGRSNEKLFF
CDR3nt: TGTGCCAGCAGTCCAGGGAGGTCGAATGAAAAACTGTTTTTT

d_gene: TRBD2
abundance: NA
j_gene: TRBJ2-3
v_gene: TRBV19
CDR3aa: CASRHRLAGDTDTQYF
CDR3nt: TGTGCCAGTAGACACAGACTAGCGGGGGATACAGATACGCAGTATTTT

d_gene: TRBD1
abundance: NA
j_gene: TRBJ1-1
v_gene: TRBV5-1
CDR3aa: CASSLEAQGAMNTEAFF
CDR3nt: TGCGCCAGCAGCTTGGAGGCGCAGGGGGCGATGAACACTGAAGCTTTCTTT